The 17 T cell receptor beta chains below all came from one sample that was sequenced in a study of cytomegalovirus exposure and HLA in healthy donors. 60 Vbeta and 13 Jbeta primers were used in PCR. TCRdb's copy holds only in-frame clones and misses some; the assay was immunoSEQ multiplex PCR. The sample consists of 130,000 or so clones, roughly 87% of them appearing once. Source material: PBMCs. These receptors were obtained from a woman between 18 and 29 years old in good health and CMV-seronegative.

The genes are TRBV6-1 and TRBJ2-7; 9 bases fit TRBD1. This CDR3 is 15 amino acids long. The germline V gene encodes CDR1 MNHNS and CDR2 SASEGT. J was trimmed by 4 bases and V by 1 base; bases with no gene match: 5. The CDR3 bases are TGTGCCAGCAGTGAAGGATGGGGGACAGGGTACGAGCAGTACTTC. It is translated as CASSEGWGTGYEQYF.

The CDR3 protein is CASSHSPQGYTGELFF. CDR3 DNA: TGCGCCAGCAGCCACTCTCCACAGGGGTACACCGGGGAGCTGTTTTTT. The chain is built from TRBV4-1 and TRBJ2-2; 7 nucleotides line up with TRBD1. The CDR3 has 16 amino acids. V lost 3 bases, J lost 3 bases, and 7 bases stayed unmatched. Per germline, CDR1 MGHRA and CDR2 YSYEKL.

This chain connects TRBV19 to TRBJ1-3; D might be TRBD1 (6 bases). V lost 7 bases and J lost 0, with 13 bases in between. The CDR3 consists of 15 residues. Germline CDR1 is LNHDA and CDR2 is SQIVND (reference sequence). The CDR3 coding sequence is TGTGCCAGTACGCTCAACAGGGTCTCTGGAAACACCATATATTTT. This encodes CASTLNRVSGNTIYF.

This clone was observed a few times. The gene calls are TRBV5-5 and TRBJ2-3; TRBD2 matches 10 bases. The trim removed 3 bases at V and 2 bases at J, leaving 3 bases unmatched. The CDR3 length is 15 residues. CDR1 SGHKS and CDR2 YYEKEE come from the germline V gene (reference sequence). The CDR3 loop is CASSWGLALTDTQYF. The CDR3 bases are TGTGCCAGCAGCTGGGGACTAGCGCTCACAGATACGCAGTATTTT.

The J gene is TRBJ1-1, the V gene TRBV5-1; D possibly corresponds to TRBD1 (5 bases). Trimming shortened V by 3 bases and J by 4 bases, and 19 bases separated the two germline ends. CDR1 SGHRS and CDR2 YFSETQ come from the germline V gene. This CDR3 contains 16 residues. The CDR3 region has the DNA TGCGCCAGCAGCTACTCAGTCGGAGGGAGGGGCACTGAAGCTTTCTTT. It translates to CASSYSVGGRGTEAFF.

The chain recombines TRBV7-2 with TRBJ1-5, with a possible D match to TRBD1 (5 bases). The CDR3 sequence is 14 residues long. Germline CDR1 reads SGHTA; CDR2 reads FQGNSA. Trimming took off 3 bases at V and 4 bases at J, with 10 bases between the two ends. The CDR3 DNA reads as TGTGCCAGCAGCTTCGACAGACTTAATCAGCCCCAGCATTTT. Translating it yields CASSFDRLNQPQHF.

The chain has TRBV10-2 and TRBJ2-4; D not resolved. With 2 bases removed from V and 0 bases from J, the gap between germline ends came to 11 bases. CDR3 size: 16 residues. Germline V gene lookup returns CDR1 WSHSY and CDR2 SAAADI. The CDR3: CASSESPPLAKNIQYF. The DNA for the CDR3 is TGCGCCAGCAGTGAGAGCCCCCCTCTAGCCAAAAACATTCAGTACTTC.

This chain connects TRBV7-6 to TRBJ1-4; no definite D call. The CDR3 covers 14 residues. Per germline, CDR1 SGHVS and CDR2 FNYEAQ. Trimming stripped 6 bases from V and 0 bases from J, with 8 bases between. The CDR3 here is CASSFRPTNEKLFF. The CDR3 DNA sequence: TGTGCCAGCAGTTTCCGTCCAACTAATGAAAAACTGTTTTTT.

The chain couples TRBV11-2 to TRBJ2-2; maybe TRBD1 (6 bases). The germline V and J ends were trimmed by 7 bases and 5 bases, with 17 bases remaining between them. Germline V gene sequence: CDR1 SGHAT, CDR2 FQNNGV. The CDR3 sequence is 15 residues long. CDR3 loop: CASTSAQGTTGELFF. Here the CDR3 DNA reads TGTGCCAGCACCTCGGCACAGGGCACGACCGGGGAGCTGTTTTTT.

The chain combines TRBV6-5 with TRBJ2-1, with 14 bases matching TRBD2. The CDR3 runs to 14 residues. CDR1 and CDR2 (germline): MNHEY, SVGAGI. Trimming at V came to 6 bases and at J to 14 bases, leaving 9 bases not matched to a gene. CDR3 coding DNA: TGTGCCAGCAGAGGACTAGCGGGAGGTGGTTGTGAGTTCTTC. It specifies CASRGLAGGGCEFF.

The sample holds a few counts of this clone. The CDR3 region is CASSPTGQSYGYTF. In DNA, the CDR3 is TGTGCCAGCAGCCCCACGGGACAGTCTTATGGCTACACCTTC. The chain has TRBV7-9 and TRBJ1-2; 7 nucleotides match TRBD1. Trimming at V came to 5 bases and at J to 5 bases, leaving 8 bases not matched to a gene. The germline CDR1 and CDR2 sequences are SEHNR and FQNEAQ (reference sequence). This CDR3 contains 14 residues.

The V and J genes are TRBV11-2 and TRBJ2-1, with 10 positions matching TRBD2. The length of the CDR3 is 15 residues. Per the germline V gene, CDR1 is SGHAT and CDR2 is FQNNGV. Trimming at V came to 3 bases and at J to 8 bases, leaving 7 bases not matched to a gene. The CDR3 DNA follows: TGTGCCAGCAGCTTCAGCGGGGGGGTCGCCTATGAGCAGTTCTTC. It codes for CASSFSGGVAYEQFF.

The genes are TRBV11-2 and TRBJ2-7, with D perhaps matching TRBD1 (5 bases). The CDR3 has 17 amino acids. CDR1 SGHAT and CDR2 FQNNGV come from the germline V gene. V lost 0 bases to trimming and J lost 3 bases, with 18 bases between them. The CDR3 DNA reads as TGTGCCAGCAGCTTAGACGGTGTGACAGCGACCCACTACGAGCAGTACTTC. It specifies CASSLDGVTATHYEQYF.

The chain couples TRBV5-1 to TRBJ1-2; 9 bases fit TRBD1. The trim removed 5 bases at V and 2 bases at J, leaving 4 bases unmatched. The CDR3 is made up of 14 amino acids. Germline V lookup: CDR1 SGHRS, CDR2 YFSETQ. CDR3 coding DNA: TGCGCCAGCAGGGGAGGGACAGGGAACTATGGCTACACCTTC. This encodes CASRGGTGNYGYTF.

The chain links TRBV18 to TRBJ1-1, with D tentatively TRBD1 (6 bases). The CDR3 is 14 amino acids. Between the trimmed V and J ends, which lost 5 bases and 5 bases, there was a span of 15 bases. Germline values: CDR1 KGHSH, CDR2 LQKENI. The CDR3 DNA is TGTGCCAGCTCATCCTCAGGGGCGAGTACTGAAGCTTTCTTT. Amino acids: CASSSSGASTEAFF.

The chain employs TRBV10-3 and TRBJ1-1; D is unresolved. Germline CDR1 and CDR2: ENHRY and SYGVKD. V dropped 4 bases and J dropped 0 bases, with 12 bases sitting between them. The CDR3 totals 15 residues. As DNA, the CDR3 is TGTGCCATCAGTGGATCCGGTTACTTGAACACTGAAGCTTTCTTT. The encoded protein is CAISGSGYLNTEAFF.

V usage is TRBV5-1 and J usage is TRBJ1-1; maybe TRBD1 (6 bases). Trimming left V 0 bases short and J 5 bases short, with 14 bases between. Germline-derived CDR1 and CDR2 are SGHRS and YFSETQ. The CDR3 contains 15 residues. CDR3 bases: TGCGCCAGCAGCTTGGCTTCAGGGGCAAGAACTGAAGCTTTCTTT. Translating gives CASSLASGARTEAFF.